Ten or more counts support the clone carrying this T cell receptor (beta chain). Its matching antigen is unknown. By 5'RACE template switching, TCR cDNA was produced, with a universal primer site and UMIs added in the process. TCRdb used MiXCR to reprocess the 5' RACE reads, holding one entry per CDR3 protein. This table has approximately 330,000 distinct CDR3 sequences, approximately 12% appearing once. These data belong to a study of T cells after yellow fever vaccination. Study-wide points: Re-detected after boosting: most primary clones, more than 95% of CD4 and over 80% of CD8. Faster peaking, at day 5 versus 15, marked a secondary response that was weaker.

Germline CDR1 is SGHTA and CDR2 is FQGNSA. Trimming left V 3 bases short and J 6 bases short, with 20 bases between. The CDR3 sequence is 16 residues long. The chain joins TRBV7-2 to TRBJ1-2; unclear D gene. This TCR came from a young man who received the YFV17D yellow fever vaccine. The material sequenced was CD4+ T cells sorted from PBMCs, taken 15 days after the yellow fever booster vaccination. The DNA for the CDR3 is TGTGCCAGCAGCTTGGAGGCCAACCCTCATCAAAATGGCTACACCTTC. It encodes CASSLEANPHQNGYTF.